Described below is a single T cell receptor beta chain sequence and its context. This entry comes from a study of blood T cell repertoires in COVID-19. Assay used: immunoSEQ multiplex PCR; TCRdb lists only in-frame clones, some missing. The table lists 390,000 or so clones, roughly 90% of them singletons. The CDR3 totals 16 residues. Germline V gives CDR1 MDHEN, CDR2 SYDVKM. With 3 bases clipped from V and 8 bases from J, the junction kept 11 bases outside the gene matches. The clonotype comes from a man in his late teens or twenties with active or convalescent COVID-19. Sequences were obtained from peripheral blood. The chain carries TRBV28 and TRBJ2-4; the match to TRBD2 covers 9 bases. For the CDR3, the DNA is TGTGCCAGCAGTTTCTCCGGGACTAGCTTCCGTGACATTCAGTACTTC. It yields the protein CASSFSGTSFRDIQYF.